This entry describes one TCR beta chain. Antigen specificity is unknown. A universal primer site and UMIs were added as TCR cDNA was made by 5'RACE template switching. TCRdb redid the calling of the 5' RACE reads with MiXCR, one entry per CDR3 protein. The table shows roughly 62,000 distinct CDR3 sequences, with roughly 7.4% occurring only once. The CDR3 totals 12 residues. The germline V gene encodes CDR1 SEHNR and CDR2 FQNEAQ (reference sequence). Trimming took off 4 bases at V and 8 bases at J, with 9 bases between the two ends. This entry belongs to a study of T cells after yellow fever vaccination. Study background: Preparation of the low-cell-number fractions used SMART-Seq v4 Ultra Low Input.

Whole-study findings and limits: Among primary-vaccination clones, most reappeared after the booster, at just under 98% for CD4 and roughly 88% for CD8.

This chain uses TRBV7-9 with TRBJ2-1, with no clear D. Sequences were derived from CD8+ T cells sorted from PBMCs, sampled on the day of the first yellow fever vaccination. This receptor was obtained from a man aged 18 to 35 who received the YFV17D yellow fever vaccine. This CDR3 is CASSSDSDEQFF. The CDR3 nucleotides are TGTGCCAGCAGCTCGGATAGTGATGAGCAGTTCTTC.